This passage covers 16 T cell receptor beta chains from one sample sequenced in a study of shared clonotypes between healthy human individuals. Only in-frame clones appear in the TCRdb table, and some are missing; sequencing was by immunoSEQ multiplex PCR. The sample includes about 710,000 clones, about 80% of them seen just once. The sequencing input was memory CD4+ T cells sorted from blood. The subset: CD45RA-negative fraction. The receptors originated from a woman aged 25-40 years in good health.

This chain links TRBV19 with TRBJ2-7, with D possibly being TRBD1 (6 bases). The V gene's germline CDR1 is LNHDA and CDR2 SQIVND (reference sequence). Trimming removed 5 bases from V and 4 bases from J, with 18 bases in between. The CDR3 loop spans 15 amino acids. CDR3 region: CASSADSFSFYEQYF. The CDR3 coding sequence is TGTGCCAGTAGTGCGGACAGCTTTTCTTTTTACGAGCAGTACTTC.

V gene TRBV19 combines with J gene TRBJ1-1; D is unclear. The ends were cut back, 7 bases at V and 4 bases at J, with 13 bases in the middle. The CDR3 totals 13 residues. CDR1 LNHDA and CDR2 SQIVND come from the germline V gene (reference sequence). CDR3 loop: CASTKTRVTEAFF. The DNA of the CDR3 is TGTGCCAGTACCAAGACGAGGGTCACTGAAGCTTTCTTT.

This clone was counted many times. This rearrangement joins TRBV25-1 to TRBJ2-2, with TRBD2 as a possible D gene (5 bases). Trimming shortened V by 3 bases and J by 2 bases, and 13 bases separated the two germline ends. The CDR3 extends over 16 amino acids. Germline assignment: CDR1 MGHDK and CDR2 SYGVNS. CDR3 loop: CASSDLSLVNTGELFF. CDR3 DNA sequence: TGTGCCAGCAGTGACCTTTCACTAGTCAACACCGGGGAGCTGTTTTTT.

The chain couples TRBV28 to TRBJ2-2; the match to TRBD2 covers 7 bases. The V and J ends lost 7 bases and 6 bases, in that order; junction bases with no gene match: 20. The CDR3 covers 18 residues. Germline V gene data show CDR1 as MDHEN and CDR2 as SYDVKM. CDR3 protein: CASTTLAEVPFYPGELFF. As DNA, the CDR3 is TGTGCCAGCACCACTCTAGCGGAAGTGCCATTTTATCCCGGGGAGCTGTTTTTT.

This clone was counted a single time. J is TRBJ2-2 and V is TRBV6-1, with D perhaps matching TRBD2 (6 bases). Germline CDR1 and CDR2: MNHNS and SASEGT. The CDR3 runs to 16 residues. V shed 3 bases and J shed 2 bases, with 13 bases lying between them. The CDR3 bases are TGTGCCAGCAGTGAGGGGACTTCCTATAACACCGGGGAGCTGTTTTTT. Protein: CASSEGTSYNTGELFF.

The rearrangement links TRBV6-5 to TRBJ1-4; 9 bases are shared with TRBD1. The germline gives CDR1 MNHEY, CDR2 SVGAGI. The CDR3 sequence is 13 residues long. V trimming: 9 bases; J trimming: 5 bases; junction bases outside the gene matches: 4. In DNA, the CDR3 is TGTGCCAGGGTGACAGGGGGGAATGAAAAACTGTTTTTT. Its translation is CARVTGGNEKLFF.

The chain employs TRBV29-1 and TRBJ2-7; 7 bases map to TRBD2. From germline, CDR1 is SQVTM and CDR2 ANQGSEA. The CDR3 consists of 12 residues. Losses at the gene ends were 5 bases for V and 5 bases for J; bases not matched to a gene: 6. CDR3 in amino acids: CSVTRGVHEQYF. CDR3 bases: TGCAGCGTTACACGGGGGGTCCACGAGCAGTACTTC.

V is TRBV28 and J is TRBJ2-3, with 7 bases fitting TRBD1. Looked up from germline, CDR1 is MDHEN and CDR2 is SYDVKM. Trimming removed 6 bases from V and 3 bases from J; junction bases left unmatched: 9. CDR3 size: 15 residues. In DNA, the CDR3 is TGTGCCAGCAGGGCAGGGGGAGTGGGGACAGATACGCAGTATTTT. It yields the protein CASRAGGVGTDTQYF.

CDR3 sequence reads: CASSLALAGVDGYTF. CDR3 DNA: TGTGCCAGCAGCTTGGCTTTGGCCGGGGTTGATGGCTACACCTTC. The chain has TRBV5-4 and TRBJ1-2; no clear D gene. V was cut by 0 bases and J by 6 bases, with 15 bases left in between. The CDR3 covers 15 residues. Germline loops: CDR1 SGHNT, CDR2 YYREEE (reference sequence).

This clone came up a few times. The genes are TRBV5-1 and TRBJ2-7; TRBD1 aligns across 7 bases. The CDR3 loop spans 15 amino acids. Germline V CDR1 and CDR2: SGHRS, YFSETQ. The ends lost 2 bases at V and 3 bases at J; junction bases unmatched: 8. The CDR3 DNA is TGCGCCAGCAGCTTACGGTTTGGGACAGACTACGAGCAGTACTTC. As protein: CASSLRFGTDYEQYF.

The CDR3 sequence: CASSEFAGRETQYF. In DNA form, the CDR3 reads TGCGCCAGCAGTGAGTTCGCGGGGCGGGAGACCCAGTACTTC. The J gene is TRBJ2-5, the V gene TRBV10-2; D possibly corresponds to TRBD2 (6 bases). The CDR3 consists of 14 residues. Germline-derived CDR1 and CDR2 are WSHSY and SAAADI. Between the trimmed V and J ends, which lost 1 base and 5 bases, there was a span of 11 bases.

V gene TRBV14 combines with J gene TRBJ1-3; no firm D call. From germline, CDR1 is SGHDN and CDR2 FVKESK. Trimming took 0 bases from V and 3 from J, leaving 15 bases between them. The CDR3 has 17 amino acids. CDR3 nucleotide sequence: TGTGCCAGCAGCCAAGATATCGGGGTAAGATATGGAAACACCATATATTTT. As protein: CASSQDIGVRYGNTIYF.

The rearrangement links TRBV2 to TRBJ2-1; 13 bases map to TRBD2. This CDR3 has 14 residues. V was pared by 7 bases and J by 4 bases, with 1 base of the junction left unmatched. Looked up from germline, CDR1 is SNHLY and CDR2 is FYNNEI. The CDR3 is CASTGLAGYNEQFF. CDR3 nucleotide sequence: TGTGCCAGCACGGGACTAGCGGGGTACAATGAGCAGTTCTTC.

V and J are TRBV5-1 and TRBJ2-2, with 8 bases that match TRBD2. CDR3 length: 17 residues. The germline V gene encodes CDR1 SGHRS and CDR2 YFSETQ. V dropped 0 bases and J dropped 3; count of bases not matched to a gene: 7. The CDR3 loop reads CASSLGAGGVHTGELFF. The DNA for the CDR3 is TGCGCCAGCAGCTTGGGGGCGGGAGGAGTCCACACCGGGGAGCTGTTTTTT.

This clone showed up just a few times. This sample includes further DNA sequences coding for the same CDR3. The V call is TRBV5-1, the J call TRBJ2-7; 7 bases line up with TRBD1. J gave up 4 bases and V 3 bases, and 1 base lay outside the gene matches. Germline values: CDR1 SGHRS, CDR2 YFSETQ. There are 12 residues in the CDR3. The CDR3 here is CASSSQGYEQYF. In DNA form, the CDR3 reads TGCGCCAGCAGCTCACAGGGGTACGAGCAGTACTTC. The variable domain in full, with the rest retrieved from reference TRBV5-1 and TRBJ2-7, is KAGVTQTPRYLIKTRGQQVTLSCSPISGHRSVSWYQQTPGQGLQFLFEYFSETQRNKGNFPGRFSGRQFSNSRSEMNVSTLELGDSALYLCASSSQGYEQYFGPGTRLTVT.

V is TRBV19 and J is TRBJ1-5, with 7 bases lining up with TRBD1. Trimming removed 4 bases from V and 9 bases from J; junction bases left unmatched: 6. The CDR3 sequence is 13 residues long. Germline CDR1 and CDR2: LNHDA and SQIVND (reference sequence). This CDR3 is CASSTQGDRPQHF. The CDR3 nucleotides read TGTGCCAGTAGTACTCAGGGGGATCGGCCCCAGCATTTT.